The present entry profiles one T cell receptor beta chain with its context. The CDR3 runs to 14 residues. Per the germline V gene, CDR1 is LGHDT and CDR2 is YNNKEL (reference sequence). V was shortened by 1 base and J by 2 bases, with 6 bases between the two germline ends. Data came from immunoSEQ multiplex PCR; TCRdb stores just in-frame clones and leaves some out. The sample shows about 180,000 clones, 70% to 85% of them seen only once. This specimen comes from a study of blood T cell repertoires in COVID-19. Study information: The analysed material was cDNA or gDNA that came from T cells, B-cell-depleted T cells, or PBMCs.

This study enrolled people aged roughly 18 to 89 from about 26 US geographic areas. Which cohort a participant joined came from the clinical history participants gave. The chain recombines TRBV3-1 (or the pseudogene TRBV3-2) with TRBJ2-1, with TRBD1 as a possible D gene (5 bases). The receptor was derived from a woman aged 45-59 years who had recovered from COVID-19. The specimen sequenced was PBMCs or T cells enriched from blood (not recorded which). The CDR3 protein is CASSQGQTYNEQFF. The CDR3 DNA reads as TGTGCCAGCAGCCAAGGACAGACCTACAATGAGCAGTTCTTC.